This T cell receptor beta chain originates from a study of cytomegalovirus exposure and HLA in healthy donors. 60 Vbeta and 13 Jbeta primers were used in PCR. Clones were sequenced by immunoSEQ multiplex PCR, and TCRdb holds only the in-frame ones, with some missing. The sample consists of approximately 240,000 clones, 77% of them appearing once. This CDR3 is 14 amino acids long. Per the germline V gene, CDR1 is SGHRS and CDR2 is YFSETQ. V shed 3 bases, J shed 7 bases, and the junction held 6 bases outside the gene matches. The V call is TRBV5-1, the J call TRBJ2-1; TRBD2 agrees at 8 bases. This receptor was obtained from a woman aged 55-75 years in good health and CMV-seropositive. The specimen was PBMCs. DNA for the CDR3: TGCGCCAGCAGCTGGGGGACTAGTGGAAATGAGCAGTTCTTC. Protein: CASSWGTSGNEQFF.